A selection of T cell receptor beta chains follows, all from one sample in a study of blood T cell repertoires in COVID-19. Some clones are missing from TCRdb's copy, which holds only in-frame ones; the method was immunoSEQ multiplex PCR. Of about 89,000 clones in the sample, 65% to 85% were seen once. Sequenced: peripheral blood. Receptor source: a woman of 80 years or more with acute or convalescent COVID-19. Both conserved end residues are part of each CDR3. Each record gives: CDR3 protein, J gene, clone size, V gene. Only part of the rows carry a size: once, few, many, or a class if the clone is expanded.

CDR3: CASSDGQTNTEAFF; J: TRBJ1-1; size: -; V: TRBV6-1
CDR3: CASGEGYSNQPQHF; J: TRBJ1-5; size: -; V: TRBV27
CDR3: CASSADRSTGEKLFF; J: TRBJ1-4; size: -; V: TRBV9
CDR3: CASSRRSDRNGYTF; J: TRBJ1-2; size: -; V: TRBV5-6
CDR3: CASSLGTAASTDTQYF; J: TRBJ2-3; size: -; V: TRBV5-1
CDR3: CASSRNTEAFF; J: TRBJ1-1; size: -; V: TRBV19
CDR3: CASSVGTGGNQPQHF; J: TRBJ1-5; size: -; V: TRBV9
CDR3: CASSLELRGEQFF; J: TRBJ2-1; size: -; V: TRBV2
CDR3: CASSVPGQGARQPQHF; J: TRBJ1-5; size: few; V: TRBV19
CDR3: CAISGTDQGYTF; J: TRBJ1-2; size: -; V: TRBV10-3
CDR3: CASSLRGRPDTQYF; J: TRBJ2-3; size: -; V: TRBV11-2
CDR3: CASSQSPSRVTGELFF; J: TRBJ2-2; size: -; V: TRBV3-1/TRBV3-2
CDR3: CASSQDEVDRESTEAFF; J: TRBJ1-1; size: -; V: TRBV3-1/TRBV3-2
CDR3: CATGGALYETQYF; J: TRBJ2-5; size: -; V: TRBV10-3
CDR3: CASSLDRGETTF; J: TRBJ2-6; size: -; V: TRBV11-2
CDR3: CASSYSPETSGNEQFF; J: TRBJ2-1; size: -; V: TRBV6-2/TRBV6-3
CDR3: CASSPGAGPWEETQYF; J: TRBJ2-5; size: -; V: TRBV11-2
CDR3: CASSEEGARQPQHF; J: TRBJ1-5; size: -; V: TRBV6-1
CDR3: CASHYSGTADGGGYTF; J: TRBJ1-2; size: -; V: TRBV7-9
CDR3: CASSRARLRNTDTQYF; J: TRBJ2-3; size: -; V: TRBV3-1/TRBV3-2
CDR3: CASGGGFQWPQDEQFF; J: TRBJ2-1; size: -; V: TRBV2
CDR3: CASSIRTGGIRNTQYF; J: TRBJ2-3; size: -; V: TRBV27
CDR3: CATSEPGANYGYTF; J: TRBJ1-2; size: -; V: TRBV24-1
CDR3: CSASGDNEAFF; J: TRBJ1-1; size: -; V: TRBV20-1
CDR3: CASSLDFERGGPSYNEQFF; J: TRBJ2-1; size: -; V: TRBV7-9
CDR3: CASRQSSGANVLTF; J: TRBJ2-6; size: once; V: TRBV2
CDR3: CASSQETGLNTEAFF; J: TRBJ1-1; size: few; V: TRBV4-1
CDR3: CASSLLPGGTGELFF; J: TRBJ2-2; size: -; V: TRBV5-5
CDR3: CASSTQDSYNSPLHF; J: TRBJ1-6; size: -; V: TRBV19
CDR3: CASRRTPRSEQYF; J: TRBJ2-7; size: once; V: TRBV6-5
CDR3: CASSFRDRVELGYTF; J: TRBJ1-2; size: -; V: TRBV27
CDR3: CASSPTGNSGNTIYF; J: TRBJ1-3; size: -; V: TRBV18
CDR3: CASSSTGGYSPLHF; J: TRBJ1-6; size: -; V: TRBV7-3
CDR3: CATSRGDRVGVEAFF; J: TRBJ1-1; size: -; V: TRBV15
CDR3: CASSLALGTQYF; J: TRBJ2-3; size: -; V: TRBV6-5
CDR3: CASSQDLRDTQYF; J: TRBJ2-3; size: -; V: TRBV14
CDR3: CASTGTRGGTGELFF; J: TRBJ2-2; size: -; V: TRBV2
CDR3: CASRIPGTGGEKLFF; J: TRBJ1-4; size: -; V: TRBV28
CDR3: CATSGGVNQPQHF; J: TRBJ1-5; size: -; V: TRBV24-1
CDR3: CASSYAGTTYNEQFF; J: TRBJ2-1; size: -; V: TRBV6-2/TRBV6-3
CDR3: CAISDRRGLADTDTQYF; J: TRBJ2-3; size: few; V: TRBV10-3
CDR3: CATSRDRASSYGYTF; J: TRBJ1-2; size: once; V: TRBV15
CDR3: CASSLAVAGTASYNEQFF; J: TRBJ2-1; size: -; V: TRBV7-8
CDR3: CASSPTGWTEKLFF; J: TRBJ1-4; size: -; V: TRBV28
CDR3: CATNGAGTNNVYGYTF; J: TRBJ1-2; size: -; V: TRBV28
CDR3: CASSERTGGDGYTF; J: TRBJ1-2; size: -; V: TRBV3-1/TRBV3-2
CDR3: CASSYSRGLAGGQSTDTQYF; J: TRBJ2-3; size: once; V: TRBV6-2/TRBV6-3
CDR3: CASSWTPKEEKLFF; J: TRBJ1-4; size: -; V: TRBV2
CDR3: CASSPGDGGSYGYTF; J: TRBJ1-2; size: -; V: TRBV5-1
CDR3: CASEQTRGAQETQYF; J: TRBJ2-5; size: -; V: TRBV3-1/TRBV3-2
CDR3: CASSVTGGSSNEQFF; J: TRBJ2-1; size: -; V: TRBV9
CDR3: CASSGTGATYEQYF; J: TRBJ2-7; size: once; V: TRBV28
CDR3: CSVSPAGGLVGYTF; J: TRBJ1-2; size: -; V: TRBV29-1
CDR3: CASSLGKTAPTNEKLFF; J: TRBJ1-4; size: -; V: TRBV5-8
CDR3: CASRTGAPNTGELFF; J: TRBJ2-2; size: -; V: TRBV2
CDR3: CASSPEAGARNIQYF; J: TRBJ2-4; size: -; V: TRBV4-1
CDR3: CASSLGAKPEELFF; J: TRBJ2-2; size: -; V: TRBV5-1
CDR3: CASSLSYLEGYTF; J: TRBJ1-2; size: -; V: TRBV11-2
CDR3: CASSLGTGGVVGYTF; J: TRBJ1-2; size: -; V: TRBV2